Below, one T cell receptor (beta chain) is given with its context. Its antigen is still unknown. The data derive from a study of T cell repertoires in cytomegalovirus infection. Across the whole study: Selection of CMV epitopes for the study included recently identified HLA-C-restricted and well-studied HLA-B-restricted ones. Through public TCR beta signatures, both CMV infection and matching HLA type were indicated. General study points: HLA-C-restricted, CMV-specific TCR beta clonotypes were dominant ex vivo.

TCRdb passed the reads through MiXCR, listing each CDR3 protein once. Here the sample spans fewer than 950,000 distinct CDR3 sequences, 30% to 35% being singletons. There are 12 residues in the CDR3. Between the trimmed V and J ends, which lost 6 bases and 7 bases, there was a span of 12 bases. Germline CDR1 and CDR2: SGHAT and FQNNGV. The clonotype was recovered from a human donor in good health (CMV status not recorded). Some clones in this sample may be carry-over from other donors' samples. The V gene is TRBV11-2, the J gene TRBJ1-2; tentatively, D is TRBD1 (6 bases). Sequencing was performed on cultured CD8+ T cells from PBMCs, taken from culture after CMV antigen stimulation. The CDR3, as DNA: TGTGCCAGCAGAACTCAGGGGTCTGGCTACACCTTC. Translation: CASRTQGSGYTF.